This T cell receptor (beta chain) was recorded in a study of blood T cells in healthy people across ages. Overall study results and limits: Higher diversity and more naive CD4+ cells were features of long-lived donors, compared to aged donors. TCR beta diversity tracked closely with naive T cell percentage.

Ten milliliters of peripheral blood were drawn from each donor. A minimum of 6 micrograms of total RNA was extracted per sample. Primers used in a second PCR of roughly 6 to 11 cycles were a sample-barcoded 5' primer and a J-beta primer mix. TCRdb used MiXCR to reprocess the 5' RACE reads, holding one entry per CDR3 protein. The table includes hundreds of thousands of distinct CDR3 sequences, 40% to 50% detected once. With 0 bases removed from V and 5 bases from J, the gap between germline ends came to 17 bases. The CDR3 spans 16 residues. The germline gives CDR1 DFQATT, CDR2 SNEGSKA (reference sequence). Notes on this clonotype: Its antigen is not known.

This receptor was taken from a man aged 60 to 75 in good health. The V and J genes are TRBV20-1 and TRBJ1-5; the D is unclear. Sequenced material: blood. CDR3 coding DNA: TGCAGTGCTAGAGATCGAACGTTCCCCGCTGATCAGCCCCAGCATTTT. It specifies CSARDRTFPADQPQHF.